This T cell receptor beta chain was sequenced in a study of beta chain features in type 1 diabetes (dated by TCRdb to the late 2010s). Notes on the research overall: Mean age, gender distribution, total cell number and subset yield were not different between patients and healthy donors. Across all samples, fewer than 110,000,000 sorted cells were examined, and cell number per subset correlated strongly with RNA yield. The study compared the TCRB repertoires of sorted circulating CD4+ T cell subsets in recently diagnosed type 1 diabetes patients with those in matched healthy donors. Naive and central memory subsets were obtained from all 30 or so donors, but regulatory and stem cell-like memory subsets were isolated from only 8 patients and roughly eight healthy donors.

Notes on this clone: The antigen this receptor binds is unknown. Base qualities are not recorded, but no much larger clone differs from it by a single base.

The research as a whole found: The naive, central memory and regulatory TCRB repertoires appeared to resemble one another more closely among patients than among healthy donors. Shorter templates might have been favored by PCR, but patient and control samples were amplified and corrected together, so both groups would have been affected equally by any skew. HLA sub-analyses involved small numbers of individuals, so any influence of HLA type on TCRB rearrangement remained unresolved. Patients with type 1 diabetes made fewer insertions and deleted more nucleotides at VDJ recombination sites, implying thymic rearrangement abnormalities. A moderate but significant shortening of TCRB CDR3 length was observed in type 1 diabetes patients in all four CD4+ subsets. Because cDNA was sequenced instead of genomic DNA, activated cells with high expression could be over-represented, although the groups did not differ in activation or CD3 levels.

V trim: 1 base; J trim: 5 bases; unmatched bases: 4. From its cysteine to its phenylalanine, the CDR3 spans 14 amino acids. CDR3 DNA is the only sequence kept; it has 42 bases, read in frame from the first base. The germline V gene specifies SGHTA as CDR1 and FQGNSA as CDR2. The entire amount of isolated RNA was reverse transcribed using the High Capacity cDNA Reverse Transcription Kit, so the sequenced TCRB transcripts were expressed ones. Deep immunoSEQ sequencing was performed on naive, central memory and regulatory T cell samples, with an average of about 3.6 million total reads per sample. After sorted cells were lysed in RLT buffer, RNA was extracted with DNase-treated RNeasy Micro or Mini kits, with the choice depending on cell number. Each cell subset was processed on its own to prevent cross-contamination, while patient and healthy donor samples were processed together. The immunoSEQ multiplex PCR was used to amplify TCRB sequences from cDNA, generating 87-bp fragments that spanned the CDR3 region. Amplicons were sequenced on the Illumina HiSeq platform. The original pipeline was this. PCR bias was corrected computationally using synthetic template baselines, and reads within Hamming distance 2 were collapsed, with unmergeable singletons discarded. Reads were aligned to IMGT to assign V, D and J genes, CDR3 length, and insertions or deletions at six rearrangement sites. Within each subset, clonotype counts were normalized to sorted cell number, and only after that were true diversity and Gini coefficients computed with the tcR R package. Repertoire sharing was quantified using the overlap coefficient calculated on TCRB nucleotide sequences. Out-of-frame TCRB sequences from naive cells were analyzed as a proxy for the pre-selection repertoire. TCRdb mirrors the immuneACCESS table, restricted to in-frame sequences. Some clones are absent from its copies; in checked studies, under half trace to an unresolved V gene, and the reason for the others is unknown. The V and J calls and clone size were taken over from that table, and D and trimming were inferred from the DNA. The sample contains hundreds of thousands of clones, 14% to 15% of them found a single time. Of the sample, 0.015% to 0.017% falls within the top ten clones.

Each donor gave one peripheral blood draw, around 100 mL on average, collected into heparinised tubes. A BD FACSAria II was used to sort naive, central memory, regulatory and stem cell-like memory CD4+ T cells with a panel that included CD45RO, CCR7, CD25, CD127, CD95 and CD27. A purity above 98% was achieved for all sorted populations. PBMCs were isolated immediately by Lymphoprep density gradient centrifugation and stained directly without culture. So that batch effects would be minimized, each experiment stained and sorted samples in pairs, pairing one healthy donor with one patient. The receptor was isolated from a man aged 18 to 29 with type 1 diabetes. Sequencing input: naive CD4+ T cells from blood. Sample cell subset or site, as interpreted from the label and publication: true naive CD4+ T cells. This chain is built from TRBV7-2 and TRBJ2-7, with 8 central nucleotides matching TRBD2. In nucleotide form, the sequence is TGTGCCAGCAGCTTAGTAGGTAGCGGGGACGAGCAGTACTTC. It codes for CASSLVGSGDEQYF.